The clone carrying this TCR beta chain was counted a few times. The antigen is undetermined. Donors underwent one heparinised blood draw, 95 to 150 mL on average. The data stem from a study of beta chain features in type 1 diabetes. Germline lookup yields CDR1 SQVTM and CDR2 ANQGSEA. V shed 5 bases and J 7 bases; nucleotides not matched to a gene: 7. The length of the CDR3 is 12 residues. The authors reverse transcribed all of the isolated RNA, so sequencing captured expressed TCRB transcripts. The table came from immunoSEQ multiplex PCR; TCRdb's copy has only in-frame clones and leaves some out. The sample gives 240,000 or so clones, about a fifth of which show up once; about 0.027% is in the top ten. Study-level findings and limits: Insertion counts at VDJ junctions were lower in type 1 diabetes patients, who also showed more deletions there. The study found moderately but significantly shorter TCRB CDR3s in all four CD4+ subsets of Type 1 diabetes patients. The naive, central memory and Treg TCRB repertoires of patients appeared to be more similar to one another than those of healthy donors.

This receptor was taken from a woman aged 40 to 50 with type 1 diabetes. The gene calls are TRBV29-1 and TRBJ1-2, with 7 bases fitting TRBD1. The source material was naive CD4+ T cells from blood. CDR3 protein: CSVRRDSPGYTF. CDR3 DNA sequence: TGCAGCGTTCGCCGGGACAGCCCTGGCTACACCTTC.